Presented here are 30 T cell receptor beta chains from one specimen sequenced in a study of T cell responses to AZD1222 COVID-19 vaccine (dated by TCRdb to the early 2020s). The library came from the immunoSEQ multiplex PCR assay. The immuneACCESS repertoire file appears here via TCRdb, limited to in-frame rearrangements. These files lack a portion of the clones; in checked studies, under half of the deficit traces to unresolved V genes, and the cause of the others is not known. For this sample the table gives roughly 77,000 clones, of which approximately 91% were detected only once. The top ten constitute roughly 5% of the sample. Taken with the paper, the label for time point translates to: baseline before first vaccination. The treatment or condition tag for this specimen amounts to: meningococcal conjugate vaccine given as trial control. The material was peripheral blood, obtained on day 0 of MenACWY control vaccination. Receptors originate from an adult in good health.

CDR3 in DNA: TGCGCCAGCAGCTTCCGGGACAGGGGGCAGGAGCAGTTCTTC. Translating gives CASSFRDRGQEQFF. The chain uses TRBV5-1 and TRBJ2-1; 12 bases agree with TRBD1. The J segment lost 10 bases and the V segment lost 2 bases, leaving 4 bases of the junction unmatched. The CDR3 has 14 residues. Germline V gene sequence: CDR1 SGHRS, CDR2 YFSETQ.

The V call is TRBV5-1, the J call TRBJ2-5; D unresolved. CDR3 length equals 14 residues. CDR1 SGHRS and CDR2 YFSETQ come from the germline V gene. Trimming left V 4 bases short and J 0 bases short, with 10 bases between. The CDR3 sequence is CASSTPGNQETQYF. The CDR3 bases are TGCGCCAGCAGCACCCCTGGGAACCAAGAGACCCAGTACTTC.

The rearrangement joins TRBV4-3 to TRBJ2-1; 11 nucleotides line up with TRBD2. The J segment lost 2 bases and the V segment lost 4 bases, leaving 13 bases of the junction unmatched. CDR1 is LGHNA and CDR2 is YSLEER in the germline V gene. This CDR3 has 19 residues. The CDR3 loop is CASSPRELAGATTYNEQFF. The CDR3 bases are TGCGCCAGCAGCCCGAGGGAACTAGCGGGGGCGACCACCTACAATGAGCAGTTCTTC.

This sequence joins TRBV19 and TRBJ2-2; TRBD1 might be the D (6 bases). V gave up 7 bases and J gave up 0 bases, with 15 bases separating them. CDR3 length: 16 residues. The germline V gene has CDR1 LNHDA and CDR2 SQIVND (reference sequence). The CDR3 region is CASTPRGHSNTGELFF. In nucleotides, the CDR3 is TGTGCCAGTACCCCCCGGGGACATTCGAACACCGGGGAGCTGTTTTTT.

The CDR3 loop is CASSQARGSQGYGYTF. DNA of the CDR3: TGCGCCAGCAGCCAGGCCAGGGGCTCCCAGGGCTATGGCTACACCTTC. This chain links TRBV4-1 with TRBJ1-2; possibly TRBD1 for D (6 bases). Trimming shortened V by 3 bases and J by 4 bases, and 18 bases separated the two germline ends. This CDR3 has 16 amino acids. Germline V CDR1 and CDR2: MGHRA, YSYEKL.

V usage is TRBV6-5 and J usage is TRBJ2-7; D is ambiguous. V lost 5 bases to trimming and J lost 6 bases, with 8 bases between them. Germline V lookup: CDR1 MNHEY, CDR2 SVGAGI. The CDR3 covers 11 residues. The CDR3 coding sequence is TGTGCCAGCAGTCAGGCTAGCGAGCAGTACTTC. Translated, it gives CASSQASEQYF.

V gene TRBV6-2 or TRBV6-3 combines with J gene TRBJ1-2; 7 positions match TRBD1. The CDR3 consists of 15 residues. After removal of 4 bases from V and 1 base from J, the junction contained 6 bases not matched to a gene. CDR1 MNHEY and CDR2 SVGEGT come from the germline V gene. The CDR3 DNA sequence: TGTGCCAGCAGTTTAAACAGGGGAGATAACTATGGCTACACCTTC. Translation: CASSLNRGDNYGYTF.

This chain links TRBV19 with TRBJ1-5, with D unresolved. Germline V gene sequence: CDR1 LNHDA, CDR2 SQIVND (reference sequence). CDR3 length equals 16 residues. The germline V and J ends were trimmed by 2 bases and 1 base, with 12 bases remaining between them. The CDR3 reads CASSISGLLSNQPQHF. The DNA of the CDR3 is TGTGCCAGTAGTATATCTGGGTTGTTGAGCAATCAGCCCCAGCATTTT.

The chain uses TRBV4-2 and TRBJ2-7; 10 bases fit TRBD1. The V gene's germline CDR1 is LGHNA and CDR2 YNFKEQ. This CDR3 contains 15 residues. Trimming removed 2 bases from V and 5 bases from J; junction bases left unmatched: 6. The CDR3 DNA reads TGTGCCAGCAGCCAATTCGGGACAGGGGATCACGAGCAGTACTTC. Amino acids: CASSQFGTGDHEQYF.

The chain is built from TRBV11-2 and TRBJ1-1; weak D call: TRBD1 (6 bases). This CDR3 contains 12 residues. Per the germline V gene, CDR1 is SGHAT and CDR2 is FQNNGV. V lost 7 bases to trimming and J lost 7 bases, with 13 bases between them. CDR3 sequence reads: CASNLLGGEAFF. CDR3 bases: TGTGCCAGCAACCTCCTAGGGGGTGAAGCTTTCTTT.

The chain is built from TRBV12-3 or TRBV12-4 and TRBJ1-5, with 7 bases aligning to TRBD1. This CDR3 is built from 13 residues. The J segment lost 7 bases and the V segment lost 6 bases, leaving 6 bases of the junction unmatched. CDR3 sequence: CASREGARQPQHF. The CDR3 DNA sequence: TGTGCCAGCAGAGAGGGGGCGCGGCAGCCCCAGCATTTT.

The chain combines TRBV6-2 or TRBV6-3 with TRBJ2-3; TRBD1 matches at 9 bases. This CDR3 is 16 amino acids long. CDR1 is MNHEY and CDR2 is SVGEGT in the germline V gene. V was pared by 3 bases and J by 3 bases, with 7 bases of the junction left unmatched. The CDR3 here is CASSYATGGATDTQYF. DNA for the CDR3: TGTGCCAGCAGTTATGCGACAGGGGGTGCGACAGATACGCAGTATTTT.

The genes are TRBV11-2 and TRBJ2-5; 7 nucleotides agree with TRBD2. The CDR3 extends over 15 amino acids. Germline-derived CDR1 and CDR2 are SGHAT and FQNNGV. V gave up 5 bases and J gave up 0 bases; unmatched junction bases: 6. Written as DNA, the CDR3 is TGTGCCAGCAGCCCCGGGACTAAAGACCAAGAGACCCAGTACTTC. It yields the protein CASSPGTKDQETQYF. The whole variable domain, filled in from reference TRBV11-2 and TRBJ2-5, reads EAGVAQSPRYKIIEKRQSVAFWCNPISGHATLYWYQQILGQGPKLLIQFQNNGVVDDSQLPKDRFSAERLKGVDSTLKIQPAKLEDSAVYLCASSPGTKDQETQYFGPGTRLLVL.

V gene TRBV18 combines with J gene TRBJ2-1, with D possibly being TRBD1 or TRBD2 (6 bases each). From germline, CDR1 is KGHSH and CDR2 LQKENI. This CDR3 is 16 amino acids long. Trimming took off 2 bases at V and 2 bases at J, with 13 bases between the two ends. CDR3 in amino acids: CASSPIHGGPYNEQFF. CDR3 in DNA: TGTGCCAGCTCACCAATCCACGGGGGCCCCTACAATGAGCAGTTCTTC.

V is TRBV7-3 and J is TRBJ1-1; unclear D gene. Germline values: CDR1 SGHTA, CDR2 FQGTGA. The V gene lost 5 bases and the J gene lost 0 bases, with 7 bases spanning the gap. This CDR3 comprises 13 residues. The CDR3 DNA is TGTGCCAGCAGCCAGTACATGAACACTGAAGCTTTCTTT. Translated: CASSQYMNTEAFF.

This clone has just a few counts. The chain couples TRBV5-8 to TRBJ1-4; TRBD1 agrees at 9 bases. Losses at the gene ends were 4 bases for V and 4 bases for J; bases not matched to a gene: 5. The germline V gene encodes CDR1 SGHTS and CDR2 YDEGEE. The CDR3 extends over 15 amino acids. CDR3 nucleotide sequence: TGTGCCAGCAGCGGGAGGACAGGGGATAATGAAAAACTGTTTTTT. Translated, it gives CASSGRTGDNEKLFF.

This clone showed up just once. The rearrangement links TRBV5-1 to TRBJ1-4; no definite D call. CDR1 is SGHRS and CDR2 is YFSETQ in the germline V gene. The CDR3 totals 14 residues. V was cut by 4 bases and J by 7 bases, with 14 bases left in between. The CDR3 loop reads CASSGGEGGEKLFF. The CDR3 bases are TGCGCCAGCAGCGGCGGGGAGGGTGGTGAAAAACTGTTTTTT.

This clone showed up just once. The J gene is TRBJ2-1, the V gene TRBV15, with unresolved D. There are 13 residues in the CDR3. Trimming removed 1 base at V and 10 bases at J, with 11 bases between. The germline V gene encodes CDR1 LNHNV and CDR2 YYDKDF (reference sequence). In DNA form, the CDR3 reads TGTGCCACCAGCAGAGGGCAAGCCCGCGAGCAGTTCTTC. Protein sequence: CATSRGQAREQFF.

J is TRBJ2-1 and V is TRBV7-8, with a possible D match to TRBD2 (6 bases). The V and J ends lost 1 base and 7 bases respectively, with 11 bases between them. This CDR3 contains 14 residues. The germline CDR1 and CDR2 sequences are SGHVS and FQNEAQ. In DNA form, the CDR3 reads TGTGCCAGCAGCTTAGATAATCTAGCGAATGAGCAGTTCTTC. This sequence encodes CASSLDNLANEQFF.

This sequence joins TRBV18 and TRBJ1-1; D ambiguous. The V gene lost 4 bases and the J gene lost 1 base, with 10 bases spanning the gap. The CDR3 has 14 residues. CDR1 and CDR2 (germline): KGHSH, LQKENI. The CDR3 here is CASSLGNWNTEAFF. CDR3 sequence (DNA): TGTGCCAGCTCACTCGGAAATTGGAACACTGAAGCTTTCTTT.

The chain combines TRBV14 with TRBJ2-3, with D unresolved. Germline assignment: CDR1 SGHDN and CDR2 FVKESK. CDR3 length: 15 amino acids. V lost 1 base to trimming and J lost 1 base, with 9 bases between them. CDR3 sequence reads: CASSQVMGGTDTQYF. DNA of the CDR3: TGTGCCAGCAGCCAAGTTATGGGTGGCACAGATACGCAGTATTTT.

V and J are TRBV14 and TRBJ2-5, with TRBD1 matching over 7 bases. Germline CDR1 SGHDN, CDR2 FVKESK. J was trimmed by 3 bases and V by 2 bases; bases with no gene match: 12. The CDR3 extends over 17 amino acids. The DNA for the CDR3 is TGTGCCAGCAGCCAAACAAATTGGGGACAGTTTGAAGAGACCCAGTACTTC. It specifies CASSQTNWGQFEETQYF.

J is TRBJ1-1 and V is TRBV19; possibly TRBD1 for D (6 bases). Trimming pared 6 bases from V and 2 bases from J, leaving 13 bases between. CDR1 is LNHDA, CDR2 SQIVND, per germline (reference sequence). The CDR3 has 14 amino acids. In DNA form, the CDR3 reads TGTGCCAGTAGCCGGGACATCAGAAACACTGAAGCTTTCTTT. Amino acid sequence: CASSRDIRNTEAFF.

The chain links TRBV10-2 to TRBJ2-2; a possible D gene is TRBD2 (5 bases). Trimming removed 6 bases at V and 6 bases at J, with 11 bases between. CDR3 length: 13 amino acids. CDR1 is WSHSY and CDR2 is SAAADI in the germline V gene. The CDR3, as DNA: TGCGCCAGCAGCGAGGACTCGGCCGGGGAGCTGTTTTTT. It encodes CASSEDSAGELFF.

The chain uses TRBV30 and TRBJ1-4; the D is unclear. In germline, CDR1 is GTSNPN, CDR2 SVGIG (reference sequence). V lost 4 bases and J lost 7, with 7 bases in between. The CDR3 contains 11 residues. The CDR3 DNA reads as TGTGCCTGGATGTCTGCTGAAAAACTGTTTTTT. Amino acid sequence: CAWMSAEKLFF.

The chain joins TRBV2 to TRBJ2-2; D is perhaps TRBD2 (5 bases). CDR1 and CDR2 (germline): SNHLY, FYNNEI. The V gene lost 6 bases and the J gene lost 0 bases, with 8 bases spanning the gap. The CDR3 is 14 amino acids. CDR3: CASSADSNTGELFF. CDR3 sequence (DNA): TGTGCCAGCAGCGCGGACTCGAACACCGGGGAGCTGTTTTTT.

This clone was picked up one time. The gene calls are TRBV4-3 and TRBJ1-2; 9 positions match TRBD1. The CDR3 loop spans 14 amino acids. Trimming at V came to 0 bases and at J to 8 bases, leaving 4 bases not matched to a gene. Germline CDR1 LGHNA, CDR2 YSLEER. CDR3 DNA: TGCGCCAGCAGCCAAGAAGGGACAGGGCGAGGCTACACCTTC. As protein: CASSQEGTGRGYTF.

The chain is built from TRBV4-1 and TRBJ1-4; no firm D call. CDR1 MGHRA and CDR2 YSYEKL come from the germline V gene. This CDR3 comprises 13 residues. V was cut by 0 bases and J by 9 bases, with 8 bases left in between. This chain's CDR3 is CASSQDTGKKLFF. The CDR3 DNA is TGCGCCAGCAGCCAAGATACTGGGAAAAAACTGTTTTTT.

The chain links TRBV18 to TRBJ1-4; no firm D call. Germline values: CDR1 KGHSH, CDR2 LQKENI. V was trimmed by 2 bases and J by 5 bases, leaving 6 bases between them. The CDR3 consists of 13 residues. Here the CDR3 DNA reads TGTGCCAGCTCACCAGGTCTCAATGAAAAACTGTTTTTT. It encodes CASSPGLNEKLFF. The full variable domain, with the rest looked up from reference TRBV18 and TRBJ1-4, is NAGVMQNPRHLVRRRGQEARLRCSPMKGHSHVYWYRQLPEEGLKFMVYLQKENIIDESGMPKERFSAEFPKEGPSILRIQQVVRGDSAAYFCASSPGLNEKLFFGSGTQLSVL.

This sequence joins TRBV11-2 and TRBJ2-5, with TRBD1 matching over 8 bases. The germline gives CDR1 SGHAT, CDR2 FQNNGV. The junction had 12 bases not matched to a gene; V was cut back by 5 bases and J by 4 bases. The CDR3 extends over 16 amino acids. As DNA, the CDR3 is TGTGCCAGCAGCGCGGGCCGACAGGGGATCGGAGAGACCCAGTACTTC. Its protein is CASSAGRQGIGETQYF.